This note documents a single T cell receptor (beta chain) sequence. Its specificity is not known. The assay was immunoSEQ multiplex PCR, and TCRdb's table has in-frame clones only and misses some. The sample shows about 85,000 clones, 80% to 90% of them seen only once. CDR1 and CDR2 from the germline V gene are LGHDT and YNNKEL (reference sequence). With 1 base clipped from V and 1 base from J, the junction kept 6 bases outside the gene matches. CDR3 size: 16 residues. The data were taken from a study of T cell responses to AZD1222 COVID-19 vaccine. On the study more broadly: Second-dose intervals near 4 or 12 weeks were combined.

Whole-study results and caveats: A reported finding is that nearly half of spike-specific TCRs target unmutated variant regions. There were mostly white British donors and more females than males, and clonal diversity was possibly underestimated. The CD4 TCRs associated with vaccination extended across spike and predominated at 160-218 and 743-854.

V usage is TRBV3-1 (or the pseudogene TRBV3-2) and J usage is TRBJ2-5; 7 bases fit TRBD2. The receptor's source is an adult in good health. This specimen was peripheral blood, taken on day 0 of AZD1222 vaccination. The CDR3 coding sequence is TGTGCCAGCAGCCAAGCCCGGGGCGGGGGCCAAGAGACCCAGTACTTC. It yields the protein CASSQARGGGQETQYF.